The T cell receptor (beta chain) under discussion was sequenced for a study of OX40 agonist ivuxolimab in advanced cancers. Describing the broader study: Ivuxolimab was an agonistic, fully human IgG2 monoclonal antibody directed against OX40 (CD134), a costimulatory receptor. Intravenous ivuxolimab was administered to patients every 2 weeks at six dose levels: 0.01, 0.1, 0.3, 1.5, 3 and 10 mg/kg. Among the 50 to 55 dose-escalation patients, about 20 had hepatocellular carcinoma, roughly 15 melanoma, 9 renal cell carcinoma and 9 head and neck cancer. In the dose-escalation cohort, 82.7% of patients were male, and the mean age was roughly 56 years with a range of roughly 20 to 85. Prior anti-PD-1, anti-PD-L1 or anti-CTLA-4 therapy was permitted, and 40% of dose-escalation patients had received checkpoint inhibitors. Partial responses were achieved by three dose-escalation patients, of whom one had hepatocellular carcinoma and two had cutaneous melanoma. Peripheral TCRbeta sequencing was intended to test whether TCR sequence diversity was altered and clonal T-cell expansion was caused by ivuxolimab. The monotherapy dose-escalation portion (N ≈ 52 patients) of the phase I ivuxolimab trial is reported in the paper. Points the paper makes about the study in general: At doses of 0.1 to 3.0 mg/kg, clonal expansion of both CD4+ and CD8+ blood T cells was observed from baseline to week 6. Which antigens the clonally expanded peripheral T cells were specific for was not determined. In the 0.1-3.0 mg/kg groups, partial responders had among the lowest normalized peripheral clonal expansion, particularly in CD8+ T cells. Low levels of normalized T-cell clonal expansion were also seen in some patients who did not respond. After ivuxolimab, more expanded clones were found on average in CD8+ T cells than in CD4+ T cells.

Genomic DNA was isolated from the sorted cells so that the TCRbeta CDR3 region could be sequenced. TCRbeta CDR3 regions were sequenced using the immunoSEQ Assay. TCRdb mirrors the immuneACCESS table, restricted to in-frame sequences. Some clones are absent from its copies; in checked studies, under half trace to an unresolved V gene, and the reason for the others is unknown. Present in this sample are some 80,000 clones, just under 95% of which were seen just once. The biggest ten clones account for roughly 0.6% of the sample. Patients with autoimmune disease history or receiving systemic immunosuppression were excluded from the trial. Peripheral blood for TCR sequencing was collected from all dose cohorts at baseline, on cycle 4 day 1, and on cycle 7 day 1. Samples came from an open-label, multicenter, first-in-human phase I dose-escalation trial of ivuxolimab. Adults with locally advanced or metastatic head and neck squamous cell, hepatocellular, melanoma or renal cell carcinoma were enrolled in the trial. Before TCR sequencing, CD4+ T cells and CD8+ T cells from peripheral blood were sorted into separate populations.

To note about this clone: What this receptor recognizes is not known. Base qualities are not provided; no much larger clone lies one nucleotide away. The sample holds other DNA sequences that translate to the same CDR3.

The germline V gene provides CDR1 SGDLS and CDR2 YYNGEE. Germline trimming: 0 bases from V, 2 bases from J; junction bases outside gene matches: 1. The CDR3 numbers 16 residues from cysteine through phenylalanine. Only the CDR3 portion is preserved as DNA: 48 bases, with reading frame beginning at the first base. The specimen comprised CD4+ or CD8+ T cells sorted from blood, sampled in a trial of the OX40 agonist ivuxolimab. The sequence joins TRBV9 to TRBJ2-5; TRBD2 agrees with 13 junctional bases. This receptor was obtained from an adult with an advanced solid tumor such as melanoma, head and neck, liver or kidney cancer. The base sequence is TGTGCCAGCAGCGTAGGGGGACTAGCGGGGCAAGAGACCCAGTACTTC. Its protein product is CASSVGGLAGQETQYF.